This T cell receptor (beta chain) was sequenced in a study of radiation and T cells in renal cell carcinoma. About the study: Nephrectomy followed 15 Gy stereotactic body radiation by 4 weeks. Whole-study findings and limits: From baseline, blood top tumor clonotypes peaked at 2 weeks post-radiation. Pretreatment tumor biopsies were lacking, so baseline clonotypes are unknown.

Time point: baseline pretreatment blood. The treatment was: 15 Gy SBRT to primary tumor, nephrectomy 4 weeks later. Blood was sampled at baseline, 2 weeks and 4 weeks after SBRT. A word on this clone: Its antigen is still unknown.

Sequencing used immunoSEQ multiplex PCR; TCRdb keeps in-frame clones, though not all of them. The repertoire holds 150,000 or so clones, with 83% as singletons. The V end was cut by 5 bases, the J end by 4 bases, with 6 bases between. Germline CDR1 reads MNHEY; CDR2 reads SMNVEV (reference sequence). CDR3 length: 12 residues. The gene calls are TRBV27 and TRBJ1-5, with no clear D. Sequences were derived from blood, sampled from a patient whose treatment included radiotherapy and nephrectomy. The sequence derives from a woman aged 45-65 years with renal cell carcinoma. CDR3 residues: CASSRVNQPQHF. DNA of the CDR3: TGTGCCAGCAGTAGGGTAAATCAGCCCCAGCATTTT.